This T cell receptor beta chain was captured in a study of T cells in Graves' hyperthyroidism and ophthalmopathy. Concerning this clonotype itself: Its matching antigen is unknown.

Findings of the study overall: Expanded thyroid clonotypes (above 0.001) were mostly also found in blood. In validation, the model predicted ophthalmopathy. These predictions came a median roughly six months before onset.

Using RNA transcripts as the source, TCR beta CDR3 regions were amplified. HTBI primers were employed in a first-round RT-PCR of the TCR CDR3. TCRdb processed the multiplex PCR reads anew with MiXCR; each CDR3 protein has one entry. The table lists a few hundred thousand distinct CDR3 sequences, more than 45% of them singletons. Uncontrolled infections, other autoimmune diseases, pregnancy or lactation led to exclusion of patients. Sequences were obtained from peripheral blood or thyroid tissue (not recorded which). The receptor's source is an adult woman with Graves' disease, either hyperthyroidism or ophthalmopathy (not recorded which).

The CDR3 loop reads CASSEQFF. As DNA, the CDR3 is TGTGCCAGCAGTGAGCAGTTCTTC. V gene TRBV6-4 combines with J gene TRBJ2-1, with no clear D. CDR1 and CDR2 from the germline V gene are MRHNA and SNTAGT. This CDR3 comprises 8 residues. The V gene lost 3 bases and the J gene lost 12 bases, with 0 bases spanning the gap.